This T cell receptor (beta chain) was observed in a study of OX40 agonist ivuxolimab in advanced cancers. Study details: Intravenous ivuxolimab was administered to patients every 2 weeks at 0.01 to 10 mg/kg.

A remark on this clone: Its specificity is not known.

Whole-study results and caveats: There was clonal expansion of CD4+ and CD8+ blood T cells by week 6 at 0.1 to 3.0 mg/kg. Averaging showed that CD8+ T cells had more expanded clones than CD4+ did.

Sequencing used immunoSEQ multiplex PCR; TCRdb keeps in-frame clones, though not all of them. The table has approximately 40,000 clones, about nine tenths seen once. The CDR3 sequence is 13 residues long. CDR1 and CDR2 (germline): MNHEY, SMNVEV (reference sequence). The germline V and J ends were trimmed by 7 bases and 5 bases, with 14 bases remaining between them. This clonotype was obtained from an adult with an advanced solid tumor such as melanoma, head and neck, liver or kidney cancer. The sequences come from CD4+ or CD8+ T cells sorted from blood, collected in a trial of the OX40 agonist ivuxolimab. The chain links TRBV27 to TRBJ1-1; D remains unclear. The CDR3, as DNA: TGTGCCAGCACTTCCCGGGGTGGAACTGAAGCTTTCTTT. As protein: CASTSRGGTEAFF.